The 24 T cell receptor beta chains in this list originate from one sample, sequenced in a study of cytomegalovirus exposure and HLA in healthy donors. Primers: 60 Vbeta forward and 13 Jbeta reverse. Profiling relied on immunoSEQ multiplex PCR, and the TCRdb table lists in-frame clones only, not all of them. In all, the sample yields 150,000 to 200,000 clones. Sequencing was performed on PBMCs. The receptors derive from a man aged 25 to 40 in good health and CMV-seronegative.

The chain joins TRBV5-1 to TRBJ2-3; TRBD2 matches 8 bases. Per germline, CDR1 SGHRS and CDR2 YFSETQ. The CDR3 totals 20 residues. J was trimmed by 1 base and V by 4 bases; bases with no gene match: 20. The DNA of the CDR3 is TGCGCCAGCAGCCAATCCTCGGGGACTCACTTCGGGAGGGGCACAGATACGCAGTATTTT. It encodes CASSQSSGTHFGRGTDTQYF.

V usage is TRBV5-1 and J usage is TRBJ2-1; no reliable D call. CDR1 and CDR2 from the germline V gene are SGHRS and YFSETQ. The CDR3 has 14 amino acids. V was clipped by 0 bases and J by 5 bases, with 9 bases between them. CDR3 residues: CASSLARDNNEQFF. DNA for the CDR3: TGCGCCAGCAGCTTGGCAAGAGACAACAATGAGCAGTTCTTC.

The chain employs TRBV9 and TRBJ1-4, with TRBD1 identical over 11 bases. The CDR3 covers 15 residues. V dropped 3 bases and J dropped 6; count of bases not matched to a gene: 4. Germline V lookup: CDR1 SGDLS, CDR2 YYNGEE. Here the CDR3 reads CASSEGTGGYEKLFF. In DNA, the CDR3 is TGTGCCAGCAGCGAGGGGACAGGGGGTTATGAAAAACTGTTTTTT. Variable domain in full (rest from reference TRBV9 and TRBJ1-4): DSGVTQTPKHLITATGQRVTLRCSPRSGDLSVYWYQQSLDQGLQFLIQYYNGEERAKGNILERFSAQQFPDLHSELNLSSLELGDSALYFCASSEGTGGYEKLFFGSGTQLSVL.

In DNA form, the CDR3 reads TGTGCCACCGGGACAGACAATGAGCAGTTCTTC. It is translated as CATGTDNEQFF. The chain carries TRBV30 and TRBJ2-1; 7 nucleotides align to TRBD1. V lost 8 bases, J lost 5 bases, and 3 bases stayed unmatched. CDR3 length: 11 amino acids. In germline, CDR1 is GTSNPN, CDR2 SVGIG (reference sequence).

The chain joins TRBV5-1 to TRBJ1-2, with 9 bases that match TRBD1. CDR3 length: 15 amino acids. With V trimmed by 0 bases and J by 4 bases, 4 bases remained unmatched. Germline V gives CDR1 SGHRS, CDR2 YFSETQ. The CDR3 nucleotides are TGCGCCAGCAGCTTGGAAGGGACAGGGTCCTATGGCTACACCTTC. The encoded protein is CASSLEGTGSYGYTF.

The rearrangement joins TRBV4-1 to TRBJ1-1, with D possibly being TRBD1 (6 bases). This CDR3 is built from 16 residues. Germline values: CDR1 MGHRA, CDR2 YSYEKL. V gave up 4 bases and J gave up 0 bases, with 15 bases separating them. CDR3 nucleotides: TGCGCCAGCAGCCCAATAGGGAGACAGGTGAACACTGAAGCTTTCTTT. This sequence encodes CASSPIGRQVNTEAFF.

V and J are TRBV6-5 and TRBJ1-2; 9 bases map to TRBD1. This CDR3 comprises 14 residues. Germline values: CDR1 MNHEY, CDR2 SVGAGI. Losses at the gene ends were 6 bases for V and 8 bases for J; bases not matched to a gene: 10. The CDR3 reads CASSEFTGGGGYTF. The CDR3 region has the DNA TGTGCCAGCAGCGAATTTACAGGGGGCGGAGGCTACACCTTC.

This sequence joins TRBV7-6 and TRBJ2-2; possibly TRBD1 for D (5 bases). CDR3 size: 15 residues. V lost 1 base, J lost 3 bases, and 9 bases lay in between. CDR1 is SGHVS, CDR2 FNYEAQ, per germline. CDR3: CASSLGRADTGELFF. CDR3 nucleotide sequence: TGTGCCAGCAGCTTAGGCAGGGCGGACACCGGGGAGCTGTTTTTT.

The chain is built from TRBV7-3 and TRBJ1-5; D perhaps matches TRBD1 (5 bases). Trimming pared 2 bases from V and 6 bases from J, leaving 14 bases between. CDR3 length: 15 residues. Per the germline V gene, CDR1 is SGHTA and CDR2 is FQGTGA. DNA of the CDR3: TGTGCCAGCAGCTTATTCGGGGGTACGGGTCAGCCCCAGCATTTT. Protein product: CASSLFGGTGQPQHF.

The chain joins TRBV7-8 to TRBJ1-1, with 9 bases matching TRBD1. V lost 5 bases, J lost 9 bases, and 22 bases stayed unmatched. This CDR3 is built from 18 residues. Germline-derived CDR1 and CDR2 are SGHVS and FQNEAQ. This chain's CDR3 is CASSERPTGGLPYPQAFF. In DNA, the CDR3 is TGTGCCAGCAGCGAACGCCCGACAGGGGGGCTCCCATATCCCCAAGCTTTCTTT.

V and J are TRBV4-3 and TRBJ1-2; TRBD1 matches at 7 bases. V dropped 0 bases and J dropped 5; count of bases not matched to a gene: 6. The V gene's germline CDR1 is LGHNA and CDR2 YSLEER. The CDR3 is 15 residues long. CDR3 sequence: CASSQDRQGWYGYTF. CDR3 in DNA: TGCGCCAGCAGCCAAGACCGACAGGGATGGTATGGCTACACCTTC.

The rearrangement joins TRBV10-1 to TRBJ2-5; 10 nucleotides align to TRBD2. The CDR3 covers 19 residues. With 0 bases clipped from V and 5 bases from J, the junction kept 15 bases outside the gene matches. Germline V gene sequence: CDR1 WNHNN, CDR2 SYGVQD (reference sequence). CDR3 sequence (DNA): TGCGCCAGCAGTGAGTCGGCTAGCGGGAGTCCCCAGGTTAGCGAGACCCAGTACTTC. Translating it yields CASSESASGSPQVSETQYF.

V is TRBV11-2 and J is TRBJ2-1; D ambiguous. Trimming stripped 5 bases from V and 8 bases from J, with 7 bases between. The CDR3 sequence is 11 residues long. The germline CDR1 and CDR2 sequences are SGHAT and FQNNGV. The CDR3 spells CASSLSYEQFF. The CDR3 nucleotides read TGTGCCAGCAGCCTAAGTTATGAGCAGTTCTTC.

This chain uses TRBV9 with TRBJ2-2; TRBD2 matches 8 bases. The CDR3 extends over 15 amino acids. Germline V lookup: CDR1 SGDLS, CDR2 YYNGEE. V gave up 3 bases and J gave up 6 bases; unmatched junction bases: 7. The CDR3 DNA is TGTGCCAGCAGCGCGGCGGGGGGAGGCGCCGGGGAGCTGTTTTTT. This sequence encodes CASSAAGGGAGELFF.

This chain connects TRBV7-9 to TRBJ1-2, with 7 bases matching TRBD1. Looked up from germline, CDR1 is SEHNR and CDR2 is FQNEAQ (reference sequence). Unmatched junction bases numbered 9, after V lost 5 bases and J lost 0 bases. The CDR3 runs 16 residues. The CDR3 spells CASSDDRQGTNYGYTF. CDR3 sequence (DNA): TGTGCCAGCAGCGACGACAGACAGGGAACTAACTATGGCTACACCTTC.

Concerning this clone itself: The junction does not match germline at one end; this may be a read error. V and J are TRBV6-1 and TRBJ1-3; no clear D gene. Germline CDR1 is MNHNS and CDR2 is SASEGT. The CDR3 is 15 residues long. This CDR3 reads CASMVKRYRGDTIYF. DNA of the CDR3: TGTGCCAGCATGGTCAAACGATATCGTGGAGACACCATATATTTT.

The rearrangement joins TRBV18 to TRBJ2-5, with D perhaps TRBD1 (6 bases). Trimming cost V 4 bases and J 2 bases, with 11 bases left between them. Germline-derived CDR1 and CDR2 are KGHSH and LQKENI. The length of the CDR3 is 14 residues. This CDR3 reads CASSLPGQQETQYF. CDR3 DNA: TGTGCCAGCTCACTGCCGGGACAACAAGAGACCCAGTACTTC.

The V gene is TRBV20-1, the J gene TRBJ1-1, with a tentative D call TRBD1 (5 bases). CDR1 is DFQATT and CDR2 is SNEGSKA in the germline V gene (reference sequence). V lost 3 bases and J lost 8, with 7 bases in between. The CDR3 covers 10 residues. For the CDR3, the DNA is TGCAGTGCTAGGGACAAAGAAGCTTTCTTT. Its protein product is CSARDKEAFF.

The chain employs TRBV2 and TRBJ2-2, with D possibly TRBD2 on 6 matching bases. This CDR3 is 14 amino acids long. With 6 bases removed from V and 6 bases from J, the gap between germline ends came to 14 bases. From germline, CDR1 is SNHLY and CDR2 FYNNEI. For the CDR3, the DNA is TGTGCCAGCAGGAAGTACCCGGGGGCCGGGGAGCTGTTTTTT. Residues: CASRKYPGAGELFF.

The chain uses TRBV28 and TRBJ1-6, with D maybe TRBD1 (5 bases). Germline lookup yields CDR1 MDHEN and CDR2 SYDVKM. The V and J ends lost 6 bases and 5 bases respectively, with 11 bases between them. The CDR3 totals 14 residues. The CDR3 DNA follows: TGTGCCAGCAGCAGAGACAGAGATAATTCACCCCTCCACTTT. Its protein is CASSRDRDNSPLHF.

The chain links TRBV5-1 to TRBJ1-3; D uncertain. Germline-derived CDR1 and CDR2 are SGHRS and YFSETQ. Trimming shortened V by 2 bases and J by 2 bases, and 11 bases separated the two germline ends. This CDR3 contains 15 residues. The CDR3 protein is CASSFGGRPGNTIYF. CDR3 coding DNA: TGCGCCAGCAGCTTTGGAGGGAGGCCTGGAAACACCATATATTTT.

J is TRBJ2-2 and V is TRBV2; 8 nucleotides line up with TRBD1. The CDR3 sequence is 14 residues long. Germline values: CDR1 SNHLY, CDR2 FYNNEI. V dropped 7 bases and J dropped 6; count of bases not matched to a gene: 7. This CDR3 is CASISGRGPGELFF. The CDR3 DNA sequence: TGTGCCAGCATTTCTGGCAGGGGGCCCGGGGAGCTGTTTTTT. The variable domain in full, with the rest retrieved from reference TRBV2 and TRBJ2-2, is EPEVTQTPSHQVTQMGQEVILRCVPISNHLYFYWYRQILGQKVEFLVSFYNNEISEKSEIFDDQFSVERPDGSNFTLKIRSTKLEDSAMYFCASISGRGPGELFFGEGSRLTVL.

The CDR3 reads CASSLAVIAGDIQYF. The CDR3, as DNA: TGCGCCAGCAGCTTGGCGGTGATAGCCGGGGACATTCAGTACTTC. This chain links TRBV5-1 with TRBJ2-4; tentative D call: TRBD2 (5 bases). CDR1 SGHRS and CDR2 YFSETQ come from the germline V gene. Trimming cost V 0 bases and J 8 bases, with 15 bases left between them. This CDR3 is 15 amino acids long.

The CDR3 protein is CAISEWAGRENIQYF. The CDR3 coding sequence is TGTGCCATCAGTGAGTGGGCCGGGCGGGAAAACATTCAGTACTTC. This chain joins TRBV10-3 and TRBJ2-4; D may be TRBD2 (5 bases). Germline V gives CDR1 ENHRY, CDR2 SYGVKD. The CDR3 covers 15 residues. V shed 1 base and J shed 5 bases, with 12 bases lying between them.